This T cell receptor (beta chain) was sequenced in a study of shared clonotypes between healthy human individuals. Study information: Three plates were used per donor for CD4 naive, three for CD4 memory, two for CD8 naive and one for CD8 memory.

After removal of 4 bases from V and 1 base from J, the junction contained 5 bases not matched to a gene. The CDR3 has 16 residues. The germline V gene has CDR1 SGHTA and CDR2 FQGNSA. For this clone: Its cognate antigen is unknown. Other DNA sequences in this specimen translate into the identical CDR3.

Every contributor of samples was a Caucasian grown-up residing in Nashville, Tennessee. Whole-study findings and limits: Across subsets, estimated richness was generally greater for naive than for memory populations.

Across several immunoSEQ plates, the genomic DNA of each subset was split evenly. Clones were read by immunoSEQ multiplex PCR, and TCRdb kept only the in-frame ones, dropping some. Of 2 million or so clones detected, roughly 94% appear once; the ten largest clones hold more than 0.1%. Sequenced sample: naive CD4+ T cells sorted from blood. As to subset: CD45RA+ positively selected. The sequence derives from a man aged 18 to 35 in good health. The V and J genes are TRBV7-2 and TRBJ2-5, with 11 bases lining up with TRBD2. Here the CDR3 DNA reads TGTGCCAGCAGCTCGGCCGGGACTAGCGGCCAAGAGACCCAGTACTTC. Translation: CASSSAGTSGQETQYF.